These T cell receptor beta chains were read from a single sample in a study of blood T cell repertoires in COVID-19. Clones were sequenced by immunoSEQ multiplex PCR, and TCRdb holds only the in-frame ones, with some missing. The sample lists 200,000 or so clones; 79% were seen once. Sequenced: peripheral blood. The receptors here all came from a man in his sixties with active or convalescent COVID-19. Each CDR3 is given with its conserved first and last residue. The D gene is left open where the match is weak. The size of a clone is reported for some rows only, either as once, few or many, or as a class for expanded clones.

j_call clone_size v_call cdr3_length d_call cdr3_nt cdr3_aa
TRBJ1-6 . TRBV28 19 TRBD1 TGTGCCAGCGACACTGGCCGGGACAGTGAATTCTCTCCGAATTCACCCCTCCACTTT CASDTGRDSEFSPNSPLHF
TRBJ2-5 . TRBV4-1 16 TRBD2 TGCGCCAGCAGCCAAGATCCAGCGGGAGGACAAGAGACCCAGTACTTC CASSQDPAGGQETQYF
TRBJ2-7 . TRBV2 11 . TGTGCCAGCAGTGTACAGGGAATGAAGTACTTC CASSVQGMKYF
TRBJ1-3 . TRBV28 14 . TGTGCCAGCAGTTTGGGCCTCTCTGGAAACACCATATATTTT CASSLGLSGNTIYF
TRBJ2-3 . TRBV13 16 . TGTGCCAGCAGCTTGAGACAAGGCTCTAGCACAGATACGCAGTATTTT CASSLRQGSSTDTQYF
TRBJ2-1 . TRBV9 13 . TGTGCCAGCAGCGTAGTAGTTGCTGGTGAGCAGTTCTTC CASSVVVAGEQFF
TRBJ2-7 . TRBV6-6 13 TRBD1 TGTGCCAGCAGTGATAGACAGGGAAGCGAGCAGTACTTC CASSDRQGSEQYF
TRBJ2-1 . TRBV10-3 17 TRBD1 TGTGCCATCAGTGAGACTATTCCGGGACAGACGGACCATGAGCAGTTCTTC CAISETIPGQTDHEQFF
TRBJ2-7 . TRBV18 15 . TGTGCCAGCTCACCAGGTAGGACCTCCGCGGGGGAGCAGTACTTC CASSPGRTSAGEQYF
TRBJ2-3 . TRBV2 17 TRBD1 TGTGCCAGCAGTTACCTAGAATCCGGGACAGGCACAGATACGCAGTATTTT CASSYLESGTGTDTQYF
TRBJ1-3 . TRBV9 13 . TGTGCCAGCAGCGACACCTCTGGAAACACCATATATTTT CASSDTSGNTIYF
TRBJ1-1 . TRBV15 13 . TGTGCCACCAGCAAACAGCTCAACACTGAAGCTTTCTTT CATSKQLNTEAFF
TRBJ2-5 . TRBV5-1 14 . TGCGCCAGCAGCCCACGGACAGAGCAAGAGACCCAGTACTTC CASSPRTEQETQYF
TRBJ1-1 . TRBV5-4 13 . TGTGCCAGCAGCTTGATCGGGGGAGCTGAAGCTTTCTTT CASSLIGGAEAFF
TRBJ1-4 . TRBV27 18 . TGTGCCAGCAGTCTCAAACGACAATCCCCCCGGGGAAATGAAAAACTGTTTTTT CASSLKRQSPRGNEKLFF
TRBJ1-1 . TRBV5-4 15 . TGTGCCAGCAGCCCTTCAGGGGAAGGGAACACTGAAGCTTTCTTT CASSPSGEGNTEAFF
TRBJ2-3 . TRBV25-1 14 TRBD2 TGTGCCAGCAGTGATCACGGGAGGGCAGATACGCAGTATTTT CASSDHGRADTQYF
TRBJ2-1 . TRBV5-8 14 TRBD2 TGTGCCTGGAGGACTAGCGGGTACGTCAATGAGCAGTTCTTC CAWRTSGYVNEQFF
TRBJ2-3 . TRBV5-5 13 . TGTGCCAGCAGCCAACAGGGAACAGGTACGCAGTATTTT CASSQQGTGTQYF
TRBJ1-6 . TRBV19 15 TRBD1 TGTGCCAGTAGTGTACAGGGGGCAAGGAATTCACCCCTCCACTTT CASSVQGARNSPLHF
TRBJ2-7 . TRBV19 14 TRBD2 TGTGCCAGTAGTAACCGGGGGGGCTCCTACGAGCAGTACTTC CASSNRGGSYEQYF
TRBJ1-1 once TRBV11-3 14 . TGTGCCAGCAGCTTAGAGGCAGGAACAACTGAAGCTTTCTTT CASSLEAGTTEAFF
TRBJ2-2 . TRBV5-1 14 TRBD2 TGCGCCAGCAGCTTAGCGGGAGCGGCCGGGGAGCTGTTTTTT CASSLAGAAGELFF
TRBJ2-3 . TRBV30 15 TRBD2 TGTGCCTGGAGTGGGCCGGACGGGAGGATAGATACGCAGTATTTT CAWSGPDGRIDTQYF
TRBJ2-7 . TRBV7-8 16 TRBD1 TGTGCCAGCAGCCCCCGAGGTGGACAGGGGCGCTACGAGCAGTACTTC CASSPRGGQGRYEQYF
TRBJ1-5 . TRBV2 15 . TGTGCCAGCAGTGATTGGCGGGGGAGCGCTCAGCCCCAGCATTTT CASSDWRGSAQPQHF
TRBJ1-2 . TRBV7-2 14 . TGTGCCAGCAGCTCTCAGGGTACGGCGGATGGCTACACCTTC CASSSQGTADGYTF
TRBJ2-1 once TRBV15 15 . TGTGCCACCAGCAGAGAGTCGCTAGGCGGCACTGAGCAGTTCTTC CATSRESLGGTEQFF
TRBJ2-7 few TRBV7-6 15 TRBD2 TGTGCCAGCAGCTTAGGGGCGGGAGTGGTAAACGAGCAGTACTTC CASSLGAGVVNEQYF
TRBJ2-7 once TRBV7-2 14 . TGTGCCAGCAGCCCGCGCCGGACAGCCTACGAGCAGTACTTC CASSPRRTAYEQYF
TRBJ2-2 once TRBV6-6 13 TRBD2 TGTGCCAGCAGAAGACTAGCTCCCGGGGAGCTGTTTTTT CASRRLAPGELFF
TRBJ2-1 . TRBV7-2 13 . TGTGCCAGCAGCTTGGGCAGAGACAATGAGCAGTTCTTC CASSLGRDNEQFF
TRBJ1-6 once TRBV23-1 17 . TGCGCCAGCAGTCAAGGATTTTACGGCAGGGAAAATTCACTTGCCCACTTT CASSQGFYGRENSLAHF
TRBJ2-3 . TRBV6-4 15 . TGTGCCAGCAGTGGGCCTGTGACAGGTGAGGATACGCAGTATTTT CASSGPVTGEDTQYF
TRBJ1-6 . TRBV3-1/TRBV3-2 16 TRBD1 TGTGCCAGCAGCCAGGACAGGGGGCTCAATAATTCACCCCTCCACTTT CASSQDRGLNNSPLHF
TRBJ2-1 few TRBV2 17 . TGTGCCAGCAGTGATATCCCTGGGCGGGAAGGCTACAATGAGCAGTTCTTC CASSDIPGREGYNEQFF
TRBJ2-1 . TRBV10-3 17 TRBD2 TGTGCCATCAGAACTAACATAGCGGGAGGGGGAAGGGATGAGCAGTTCTTC CAIRTNIAGGGRDEQFF
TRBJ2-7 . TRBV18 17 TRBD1 TGTGCCAGCTCACTTAATAGGGCGACAGGGGGAATAGGCGAGCAGTACTTC CASSLNRATGGIGEQYF
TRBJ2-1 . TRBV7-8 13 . TGTGCCAGCAGCCGCGACTCGTACAATGAGCAGTTCTTC CASSRDSYNEQFF
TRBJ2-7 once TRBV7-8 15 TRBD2 TGTGCCAGCAGCTCGGGACTAGCGGGAGGGAAGGAGCAGTACTTC CASSSGLAGGKEQYF
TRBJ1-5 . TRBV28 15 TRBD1 TGTGCCAGCAGTTTCAGTAAGGGGGCCGATCAGCCCCAGCATTTT CASSFSKGADQPQHF
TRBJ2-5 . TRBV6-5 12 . TGTGCCAGCAGCCGTCCCCAAGAGACCCAGTACTTC CASSRPQETQYF
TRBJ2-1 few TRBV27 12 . TGTGCCAGCTGGGGGCGCTACAATGAGCAGTTCTTC CASWGRYNEQFF
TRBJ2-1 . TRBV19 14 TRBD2 TGTGCCAGTAGTTGGGCGGGAGTTGAGAATGAGCAGTTCTTC CASSWAGVENEQFF
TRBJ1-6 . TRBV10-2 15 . TGCGCCAGCAGTGAGGCGGGGGGGGATAATTCACCCCTCCACTTT CASSEAGGDNSPLHF